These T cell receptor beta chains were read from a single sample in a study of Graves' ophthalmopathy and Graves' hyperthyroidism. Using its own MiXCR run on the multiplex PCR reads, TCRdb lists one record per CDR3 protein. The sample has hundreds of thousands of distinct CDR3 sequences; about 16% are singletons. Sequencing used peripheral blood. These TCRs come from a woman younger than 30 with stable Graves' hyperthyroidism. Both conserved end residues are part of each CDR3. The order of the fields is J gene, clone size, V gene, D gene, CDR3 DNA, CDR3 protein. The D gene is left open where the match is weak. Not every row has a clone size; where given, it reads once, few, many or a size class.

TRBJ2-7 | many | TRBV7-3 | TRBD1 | TGTGCCAGCAGTTTGGCTGGGGACAGCTTCTACGAGCAGTACTTC | CASSLAGDSFYEQYF
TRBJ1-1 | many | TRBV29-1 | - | TGCAGCGCCCCGGACACGAACACTGAAGCTTTCTTT | CSAPDTNTEAFF
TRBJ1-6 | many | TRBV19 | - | TGTGCCAGTAGTGACGCGGGCAGGGTGGTTTCACCCCTCCACTTT | CASSDAGRVVSPLHF
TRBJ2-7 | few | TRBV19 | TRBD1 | TGTGCCAGTAGTCTTTCCCCCATCTGGGACAGGGTTCCGTACGAGCAGTACTTC | CASSLSPIWDRVPYEQYF
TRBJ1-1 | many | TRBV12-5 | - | TGTGCTAGTGGTTCCCGTACAGGGAATACTGAAGCTTTCTTT | CASGSRTGNTEAFF
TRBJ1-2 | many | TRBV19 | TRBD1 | TGTGCCAGTAGTATTCGGACAGGGGATGACTATGGCTACACCTTC | CASSIRTGDDYGYTF
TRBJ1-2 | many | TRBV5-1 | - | TGCGCCAGCAGCACCGGGACACTTAACTATGGCTACACCTTC | CASSTGTLNYGYTF
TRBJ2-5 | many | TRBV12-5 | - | TGTGCTAGTGGTTTGTCAGGGACCCCCGGGGCCCAGTACTTC | CASGLSGTPGAQYF
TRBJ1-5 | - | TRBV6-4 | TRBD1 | TGTGCCAGCACTGACACGACAGGGGGGTCCTTCTATAGCAATCAGCCCCAGCATTTT | CASTDTTGGSFYSNQPQHF
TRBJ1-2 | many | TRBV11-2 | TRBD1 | TGTGCCAGCAGCCGGGGACAGGAAGTGGGCTACACCTTC | CASSRGQEVGYTF
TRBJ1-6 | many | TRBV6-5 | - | TGTGCCAGCAGCGGGGGAGGTTTCATGGATTCACCCCTCCACTTT | CASSGGGFMDSPLHF
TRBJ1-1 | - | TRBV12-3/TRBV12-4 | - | TGTGCCAGCAGTTTGTATGGGGGCCCGGGCGTTGCTGAAGCTTTCTTT | CASSLYGGPGVAEAFF
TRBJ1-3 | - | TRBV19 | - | TGTGCCAGTAGTATATTCCGCATTGGTGGAAACACCATATATTTT | CASSIFRIGGNTIYF
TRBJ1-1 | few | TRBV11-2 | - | TGTGCCAGCAGCCTAGGGGTGGGCGGCCCCCAAGCTTTCTTT | CASSLGVGGPQAFF
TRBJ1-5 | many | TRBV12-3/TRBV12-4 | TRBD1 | TGTGCCAGCAGGGGACAGCCAAATCAGCCCCAGCATTTT | CASRGQPNQPQHF
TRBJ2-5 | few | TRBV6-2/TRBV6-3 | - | TGTGCCAGCAGTTACTCGGGGGTAGCAGAGACCCAGTACTTC | CASSYSGVAETQYF
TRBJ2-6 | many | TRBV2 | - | TGTGCCAGCAGTGAGACCGACTCTGGGGCCAACGTCCTGACTTTC | CASSETDSGANVLTF
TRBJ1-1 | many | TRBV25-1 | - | TGTGCCAGCAGTGACAAGACTGAAGCTTTCTTT | CASSDKTEAFF
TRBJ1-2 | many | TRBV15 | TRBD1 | TGTGCCACCAGCATGGACAGGGGGCCTGCTAACTATGGCTACACCTTC | CATSMDRGPANYGYTF
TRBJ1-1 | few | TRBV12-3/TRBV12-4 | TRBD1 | TGTGCCAGCAGTCCGCAGACAGGGTGGGGGGCTGAAGCTTTCTTT | CASSPQTGWGAEAFF
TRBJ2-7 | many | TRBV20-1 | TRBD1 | TGCAGTGCTTCGCCGACAGGGAGAGTCTACGAGCAGTACTTC | CSASPTGRVYEQYF
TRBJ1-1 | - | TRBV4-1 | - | TGCGCCAGCAGCCAACCGGGACTTTCGAGGAACACTGAAGCTTTCTTT | CASSQPGLSRNTEAFF
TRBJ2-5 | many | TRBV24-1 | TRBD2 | TGTGCCACCAGTGATTTGCAATTTGGGGGGGTAGAGACCCAGTACTTC | CATSDLQFGGVETQYF
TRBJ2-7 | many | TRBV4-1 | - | TGCGCCAGCAGCCAAGGGGGTAGCCCCTACGAGCAGTACTTC | CASSQGGSPYEQYF
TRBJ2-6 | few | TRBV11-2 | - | TGTGCCAGCATCAACCGAGGGACCACCACTGGGGCCAACGTCCTGACTTTC | CASINRGTTTGANVLTF
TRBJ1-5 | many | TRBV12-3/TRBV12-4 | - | TGTGCCAGCAGTTTAGAAGGACACAATCAGCCCCAGCATTTT | CASSLEGHNQPQHF
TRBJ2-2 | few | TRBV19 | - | TGTGCCAGTACGGAAGGACCTTACACCGGGGAGCTGTTTTTT | CASTEGPYTGELFF
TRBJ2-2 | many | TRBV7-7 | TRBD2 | TGTGCTAGCAGCCCAGACCGACTAGCGGTGTCTGCCGGGGAGCTGTTTTTT | CASSPDRLAVSAGELFF
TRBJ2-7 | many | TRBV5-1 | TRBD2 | TGCGCCAGCAGCGGACTAGCGGGGGGACCCTACGAGCAGTACTTC | CASSGLAGGPYEQYF